Here is one T cell receptor (beta chain) with its context. What it binds is not known. This record belongs to a study of T cells expressing NK-cell markers. Study-level information: The eight sequenced donors comprised seven who were HCMV-seropositive and one who was seronegative. Study-wide results and limits: Among CD8+ T cells from over 5 donors, dominant NKG2C+ clonotypes accounted for 1.0-7.0%.

TCR beta libraries carry UMIs added by 5'RACE template switching. TCRdb re-called the 5' RACE reads; every CDR3 protein appears as one record, without DNA. The specimen's table records 300,000 or so distinct CDR3 sequences. Germline V CDR1 and CDR2: MNHEY, SVGAGI. This CDR3 comprises 17 residues. The clonotype originates from a woman between 18 and 69 years old in good health. The material sequenced was blood T cells: a sorted CD56 or NKG2C T cell subset, CD4+ or CD8+ T cells, or bulk PBMC T cells (not recorded which). The chain is built from TRBV6-5 and TRBJ1-2; the TCRdb call, TRBD1, lacks DNA for checking. Here the CDR3 reads CASIPSPSSGAFYGYTF.